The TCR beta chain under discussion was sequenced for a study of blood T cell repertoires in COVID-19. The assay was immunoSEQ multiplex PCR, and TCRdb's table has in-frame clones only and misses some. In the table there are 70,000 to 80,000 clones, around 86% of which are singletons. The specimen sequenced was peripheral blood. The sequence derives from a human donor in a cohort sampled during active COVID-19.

Here the CDR3 reads CASGQGAGNTIYF. Here the CDR3 DNA reads TGTGCCAGCGGACAGGGGGCCGGAAACACCATATATTTT. V usage is TRBV9 and J usage is TRBJ1-3; TRBD1 aligns across 11 bases. The CDR3 extends over 13 amino acids. J lost 4 bases, V lost 7 bases, and 1 base had no gene match. Germline V CDR1 and CDR2: SGDLS, YYNGEE.